Shown below are 23 T cell receptor beta chains from a single sample sequenced in a study of OX40 agonist ivuxolimab in advanced cancers. The library relied on the immunoSEQ multiplex PCR assay. The source is immuneACCESS, and TCRdb retained only in-frame sequences with V and J called. Part of the clones is not carried over; for the studies checked, unresolved V genes explain less than half of this, and the remainder is unexplained. The sample contains about 18,000 clones, approximately 85% of them found a single time. The ten largest clones add up to approximately 60% of the sample. Sequencing was performed on CD4+ or CD8+ T cells sorted from blood, taken in a trial of the OX40 agonist ivuxolimab. These receptors all come from an adult with an advanced solid tumor such as melanoma, head and neck, liver or kidney cancer.

This chain links TRBV28 with TRBJ1-5; 10 nucleotides match TRBD1. V was pared by 3 bases and J by 6 bases, with 5 bases of the junction left unmatched. The CDR3 runs 15 residues. Germline V lookup: CDR1 MDHEN, CDR2 SYDVKM. In DNA, the CDR3 is TGTGCCAGCAGTTTGGGACAGGGGTATCGTCAGCCCCAGCATTTT. Translated, it gives CASSLGQGYRQPQHF. The full variable domain, in which reference TRBV28 and TRBJ1-5 provide the parts outside the CDR3, is DVKVTQSSRYLVKRTGEKVFLECVQDMDHENMFWYRQDPGLGLRLIYFSYDVKMKEKGDIPEGYSVSREKKERFSLILESASTNQTSMYLCASSLGQGYRQPQHFGDGTRLSIL.

This chain uses TRBV19 with TRBJ1-6, with 8 positions matching TRBD1. The CDR3 runs to 12 residues. Unmatched junction bases numbered 4, after V lost 8 bases and J lost 10 bases. Germline V gene sequence: CDR1 LNHDA, CDR2 SQIVND (reference sequence). The CDR3 DNA is TGTGCCAGTGCGCAGGGGGCGTCACCCCTCCACTTT. Its translation: CASAQGASPLHF.

This clone was seen only once. The rearrangement links TRBV9 to TRBJ1-1; D may be TRBD1 (6 bases). The CDR3 extends over 17 amino acids. Trimming pared 4 bases from V and 0 bases from J, leaving 19 bases between. Germline CDR1 and CDR2: SGDLS and YYNGEE. CDR3 sequence: CASSPQGIASMNTEAFF. The CDR3 nucleotides are TGTGCCAGCAGCCCACAGGGAATTGCGTCAATGAACACTGAAGCTTTCTTT.

The chain joins TRBV5-8 to TRBJ2-7; tentatively, D is TRBD1 or TRBD2 (5 bases each). The germline V gene encodes CDR1 SGHTS and CDR2 YDEGEE. Trimming cost V 10 bases and J 4 bases, with 15 bases left between them. This CDR3 has 12 amino acids. This CDR3 is CAVAGPGYEQYF. CDR3 nucleotide sequence: TGTGCCGTGGCAGGGCCGGGGTACGAGCAGTACTTC.

The V and J genes are TRBV12-5 and TRBJ2-1; D is unclear. Germline V gene lookup returns CDR1 LGHNT and CDR2 FRNRAP. V lost 0 bases, J lost 8 bases, and 11 bases lay in between. This CDR3 is built from 14 residues. CDR3 amino acids: CASGLVPRPDEQFF. The DNA for the CDR3 is TGTGCTAGTGGTTTGGTACCGCGGCCGGATGAGCAGTTCTTC.

The genes are TRBV11-2 and TRBJ1-1; D may be TRBD1 (5 bases). Germline values: CDR1 SGHAT, CDR2 FQNNGV. The CDR3 spans 16 residues. V dropped 1 base and J dropped 1 base, with 13 bases sitting between them. This CDR3 reads CASSLALRGENTEAFF. The CDR3 DNA reads as TGTGCCAGCAGCTTAGCCTTACGGGGGGAGAACACTGAAGCTTTCTTT.

V and J are TRBV27 and TRBJ2-5; D is perhaps TRBD1 (7 bases). Trimming removed 2 bases from V and 5 bases from J, with 18 bases in between. CDR1 is MNHEY, CDR2 SMNVEV, per germline (reference sequence). The CDR3 has 16 amino acids. CDR3 sequence: CASSLDPGGGGETQYF. The CDR3, as DNA: TGTGCCAGCAGTTTAGATCCAGGAGGGGGCGGGGAGACCCAGTACTTC.

This chain joins TRBV30 and TRBJ2-5; the D is unclear. Per germline, CDR1 GTSNPN and CDR2 SVGIG (reference sequence). Deletions cut 0 bases from V and 3 bases from J, with 8 bases between. The CDR3 length is 13 residues. The CDR3 spells CAWSVHLEETQYF. CDR3 bases: TGTGCCTGGAGTGTTCACTTAGAAGAGACCCAGTACTTC.

The CDR3 DNA is TGTGCCAGCAGCTCGGGACTAGCTTCGGGCGAGCAGTACTTC. It is translated as CASSSGLASGEQYF. The V call is TRBV7-6, the J call TRBJ2-7; TRBD2 matches 9 bases. The J segment lost 6 bases and the V segment lost 4 bases, leaving 7 bases of the junction unmatched. The CDR3 spans 14 residues. Germline V lookup: CDR1 SGHVS, CDR2 FNYEAQ.

The rearrangement joins TRBV7-6 to TRBJ1-4; no definite D call. The V end was cut by 4 bases, the J end by 8 bases, with 11 bases between. The CDR3 has 13 amino acids. The germline V gene has CDR1 SGHVS and CDR2 FNYEAQ. The chain's CDR3 is CASSSGPWEKLFF. The CDR3 DNA reads as TGTGCCAGCAGCTCGGGCCCCTGGGAAAAACTGTTTTTT.

This clone appeared a single time. The chain joins TRBV5-4 to TRBJ2-3; perhaps TRBD1 as D (5 bases). This CDR3 spans 13 amino acids. V was shortened by 5 bases and J by 6 bases, with 13 bases between the two germline ends. CDR1 SGHNT and CDR2 YYREEE come from the germline V gene (reference sequence). The CDR3 DNA follows: TGTGCCAGCAGACTGACAGCCCTTGATACGCAGTATTTT. This translates into CASRLTALDTQYF.

The chain joins TRBV4-1 to TRBJ2-2; D is possibly TRBD2 (5 bases). This CDR3 has 14 residues. Trimming stripped 4 bases from V and 5 bases from J, with 11 bases between. The germline gives CDR1 MGHRA, CDR2 YSYEKL. CDR3 sequence reads: CASSRGRGTGELFF. The CDR3, as DNA: TGCGCCAGCAGCCGAGGGAGAGGGACCGGGGAGCTGTTTTTT.

As DNA, the CDR3 is TGTGCCATCAGTGCTGGACAGGGACCCACTGAAGCTTTCTTT. The encoded protein is CAISAGQGPTEAFF. The chain carries TRBV10-3 and TRBJ1-1; TRBD1 matches at 8 bases. The trim removed 4 bases at V and 4 bases at J, leaving 5 bases unmatched. CDR3 length equals 14 residues. The germline V gene has CDR1 ENHRY and CDR2 SYGVKD.

The chain combines TRBV27 with TRBJ2-7; weak D call: TRBD1 (5 bases). V lost 3 bases and J 6 bases, leaving 9 bases between the germline ends. The germline CDR1 and CDR2 sequences are MNHEY and SMNVEV (reference sequence). The CDR3 is 12 amino acids. CDR3 DNA: TGTGCCAGCAGTTTCCAGGGTGGCGAGCAGTACTTC. The encoded protein is CASSFQGGEQYF.

This chain connects TRBV19 to TRBJ2-2; the match to TRBD1 covers 7 bases. The CDR3 is made up of 15 amino acids. In germline, CDR1 is LNHDA, CDR2 SQIVND (reference sequence). The J segment lost 1 base and the V segment lost 7 bases, leaving 6 bases of the junction unmatched. The CDR3 is CASMEQGLNTGELFF. The CDR3 DNA sequence: TGTGCCAGTATGGAACAGGGGTTGAACACCGGGGAGCTGTTTTTT.

The chain is built from TRBV6-1 and TRBJ1-4; D not resolved. Between the trimmed V and J ends, which lost 2 bases and 7 bases, there was a span of 11 bases. Germline V gives CDR1 MNHNS, CDR2 SASEGT. The CDR3 totals 14 residues. The CDR3 is CASSENLESEKLFF. CDR3 DNA: TGTGCCAGCAGTGAAAATCTGGAATCTGAAAAACTGTTTTTT.

The V call is TRBV7-6, the J call TRBJ2-1; TRBD2 agrees at 14 bases. The CDR3 runs 16 residues. CDR1 SGHVS and CDR2 FNYEAQ come from the germline V gene. With V trimmed by 3 bases and J by 7 bases, 5 bases remained unmatched. CDR3 amino acids: CASSFVTSGGANEQFF. In nucleotides, the CDR3 is TGTGCCAGCAGCTTCGTGACTAGCGGGGGGGCGAATGAGCAGTTCTTC.

The chain couples TRBV7-9 to TRBJ2-7, with D possibly TRBD1 on 5 matching bases. Trimming stripped 5 bases from V and 0 bases from J, with 8 bases between. The CDR3 totals 13 residues. Germline lookup yields CDR1 SEHNR and CDR2 FQNEAQ (reference sequence). For the CDR3, the DNA is TGTGCCAGCAGCCGACAGAGCTCCTACGAGCAGTACTTC. As protein: CASSRQSSYEQYF. Combining the CDR3 with reference TRBV7-9 and TRBJ2-7 gives the whole variable domain DTGVSQNPRHKITKRGQNVTFRCDPISEHNRLYWYRQTLGQGPEFLTYFQNEAQLEKSRLLSDRFSAERPKGSFSTLEIQRTEQGDSAMYLCASSRQSSYEQYFGPGTRLTVT.

The chain employs TRBV29-1 and TRBJ1-1; D is uncertain. Germline V gene lookup returns CDR1 SQVTM and CDR2 ANQGSEA. The CDR3 sequence is 11 residues long. The V end was cut by 7 bases, the J end by 0 bases, with 6 bases between. The CDR3 nucleotides are TGCAGCGCTTCAGTGAACACTGAAGCTTTCTTT. It specifies CSASVNTEAFF.

This chain uses TRBV28 with TRBJ2-3, with 8 positions matching TRBD2. The length of the CDR3 is 15 residues. The junction had 4 bases not matched to a gene; V was cut back by 3 bases and J by 2 bases. The germline V gene has CDR1 MDHEN and CDR2 SYDVKM. The chain's CDR3 is CASSLGSGVTDTQYF. The CDR3 DNA reads as TGTGCCAGCAGTTTGGGTAGCGGGGTCACAGATACGCAGTATTTT.

This chain connects TRBV5-5 to TRBJ1-5; TRBD1 is a possible D gene (5 bases). Germline CDR1 and CDR2: SGHKS and YYEKEE (reference sequence). Trimming left V 3 bases short and J 4 bases short, with 8 bases between. The CDR3 covers 13 residues. The CDR3 nucleotides read TGTGCCAGCAGCTGGGGCAGTAATCAGCCCCAGCATTTT. Translated, it gives CASSWGSNQPQHF.

V and J are TRBV28 and TRBJ2-2; 8 positions match TRBD1. The germline V gene encodes CDR1 MDHEN and CDR2 SYDVKM. J lost 13 bases, V lost 1 base, and 5 bases had no gene match. The CDR3 has 13 residues. CDR3 DNA sequence: TGTGCCAGCAGTTTATATCCGGACAGGGCGCTGTTTTTT. It codes for CASSLYPDRALFF.

This rearrangement joins TRBV7-6 to TRBJ2-3; 7 nucleotides match TRBD2. Per the germline V gene, CDR1 is SGHVS and CDR2 is FNYEAQ. V trimming: 5 bases; J trimming: 0 bases; junction bases outside the gene matches: 8. The CDR3 loop spans 16 amino acids. The CDR3 DNA reads as TGTGCCAGCAGCCTCTACACTAGCGCTAGCACAGATACGCAGTATTTT. Protein sequence: CASSLYTSASTDTQYF.